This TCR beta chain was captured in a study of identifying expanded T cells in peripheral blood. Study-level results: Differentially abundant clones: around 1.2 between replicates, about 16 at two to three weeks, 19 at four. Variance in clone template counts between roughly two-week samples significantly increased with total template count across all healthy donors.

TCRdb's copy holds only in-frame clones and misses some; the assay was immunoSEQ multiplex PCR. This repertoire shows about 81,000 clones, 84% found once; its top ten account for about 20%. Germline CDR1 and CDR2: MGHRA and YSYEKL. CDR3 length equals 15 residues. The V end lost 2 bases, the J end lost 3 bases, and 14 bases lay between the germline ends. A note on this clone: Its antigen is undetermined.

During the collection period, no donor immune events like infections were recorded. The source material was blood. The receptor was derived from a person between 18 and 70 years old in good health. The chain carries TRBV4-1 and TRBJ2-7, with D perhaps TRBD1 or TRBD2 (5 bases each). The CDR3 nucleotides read TGCGCCAGCAGCCAACCCCGGGACCGACACTACGAGCAGTACTTC. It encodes CASSQPRDRHYEQYF.